Shown below are 27 T cell receptor beta chains from a single sample sequenced in a study of T cell responses to AZD1222 COVID-19 vaccine. Repertoires were generated with immunoSEQ multiplex PCR, while TCRdb's copy carries only in-frame clones and drops some. The sample holds 200,000 to 300,000 clones; more than 85% are singletons and the top ten take 0.55%. The sample in question was peripheral blood, obtained on day 0 of AZD1222 vaccination. These receptors all come from an adult in good health.

The V call is TRBV5-1, the J call TRBJ2-1; 9 bases line up with TRBD1. Germline V CDR1 and CDR2: SGHRS, YFSETQ. V shed 4 bases and J 3 bases; nucleotides not matched to a gene: 5. CDR3 length: 15 residues. DNA for the CDR3: TGCGCCAGCAGCACCGGGACAGGGAACTACAATGAGCAGTTCTTC. Translation gives CASSTGTGNYNEQFF.

The rearrangement links TRBV18 to TRBJ1-1; TRBD1 agrees at 7 bases. The V and J ends lost 4 bases and 3 bases, in that order; junction bases with no gene match: 5. Per germline, CDR1 KGHSH and CDR2 LQKENI. CDR3 size: 14 residues. The CDR3 DNA reads TGTGCCAGCTCACGACAGGGTAGGGACACTGAAGCTTTCTTT. Its protein is CASSRQGRDTEAFF.

The chain is built from TRBV5-4 and TRBJ2-2, with a weak D call TRBD1 (6 bases). CDR1 SGHNT and CDR2 YYREEE come from the germline V gene (reference sequence). Trimming removed 4 bases from V and 12 bases from J, with 13 bases in between. The CDR3 totals 12 residues. Written as DNA, the CDR3 is TGTGCCAGCAGCCTCCGGGACACGCAGCTGTTTTTT. Protein sequence: CASSLRDTQLFF.

This chain connects TRBV3-1 (or the pseudogene TRBV3-2) to TRBJ1-6; TRBD1 might be the D (6 bases). V was pared by 6 bases and J by 7 bases, with 10 bases between. The CDR3 runs to 13 residues. Germline CDR1 and CDR2: LGHDT and YNNKEL (reference sequence). The CDR3 here is CASRTGLNSPLHF. DNA of the CDR3: TGTGCCAGCAGGACAGGCCTAAATTCACCCCTCCACTTT.

The rearrangement joins TRBV7-2 to TRBJ2-2, with D hard to call. CDR3 length: 13 residues. Germline loops: CDR1 SGHTA, CDR2 FQGNSA. Trimming stripped 5 bases from V and 7 bases from J, with 11 bases between. DNA of the CDR3: TGTGCCAGCAGCCCTATAGGCGGCGGGGAGCTGTTTTTT. Translating it yields CASSPIGGGELFF. The full variable domain, its missing parts supplied by reference TRBV7-2 and TRBJ2-2, is GAGVSQSPSNKVTEKGKDVELRCDPISGHTALYWYRQSLGQGLEFLIYFQGNSAPDKSGLPSDRFSAERTGGSVSTLTIQRTQQEDSAVYLCASSPIGGGELFFGEGSRLTVL.

This clone was recorded only once. V and J are TRBV6-5 and TRBJ1-2; D ambiguous. This CDR3 is built from 11 residues. Germline assignment: CDR1 MNHEY and CDR2 SVGAGI. V gave up 6 bases and J gave up 6 bases, with 8 bases separating them. The CDR3 reads CASRVEDGYTF. DNA of the CDR3: TGTGCCAGCAGGGTGGAGGATGGCTACACCTTC.

The chain recombines TRBV2 with TRBJ2-2; D is perhaps TRBD2 (5 bases). CDR3 length: 16 residues. The germline V gene encodes CDR1 SNHLY and CDR2 FYNNEI. V was cut by 10 bases and J by 0 bases, with 18 bases left in between. CDR3 loop: CATEGRGSPNTGELFF. The CDR3 DNA sequence: TGTGCCACTGAAGGCCGGGGTAGCCCGAACACCGGGGAGCTGTTTTTT.

The chain employs TRBV3-1 (or the pseudogene TRBV3-2) and TRBJ2-7; D is unresolved. Trimming took off 0 bases at V and 9 bases at J, with 9 bases between the two ends. Germline CDR1 LGHDT, CDR2 YNNKEL (reference sequence). The CDR3 contains 12 residues. CDR3 sequence (DNA): TGTGCCAGCAGCCAAGATCGAATAGGGCAGTACTTC. Translated: CASSQDRIGQYF.

This clone was seen a single time. The rearrangement joins TRBV7-2 to TRBJ2-3; D is uncertain. This CDR3 is 16 amino acids long. The germline V and J ends were trimmed by 2 bases and 3 bases, with 15 bases remaining between them. Germline V gene sequence: CDR1 SGHTA, CDR2 FQGNSA. CDR3 in DNA: TGTGCCAGCAGCTTAAACCGTGCCTCCCTTACAGATACGCAGTATTTT. It is translated as CASSLNRASLTDTQYF. The full variable domain, in which reference TRBV7-2 and TRBJ2-3 provide the parts outside the CDR3, is GAGVSQSPSNKVTEKGKDVELRCDPISGHTALYWYRQSLGQGLEFLIYFQGNSAPDKSGLPSDRFSAERTGGSVSTLTIQRTQQEDSAVYLCASSLNRASLTDTQYFGPGTRLTVL.

The gene calls are TRBV6-1 and TRBJ1-6; D gene uncertain. Trimming stripped 3 bases from V and 6 bases from J, with 6 bases between. Germline-derived CDR1 and CDR2 are MNHNS and SASEGT. The CDR3 runs 13 residues. The CDR3: CASSDRFNSPLHF. For the CDR3, the DNA is TGTGCCAGCAGTGACAGGTTTAATTCACCCCTCCACTTT.

The chain is built from TRBV12-3 or TRBV12-4 and TRBJ1-1; no clear D gene. The CDR3 covers 11 residues. V lost 3 bases and J 3 bases, leaving 2 bases between the germline ends. The CDR3 protein is CASSFYTEAFF. The CDR3 nucleotides are TGTGCCAGCAGTTTTTACACTGAAGCTTTCTTT.

V is TRBV15 and J is TRBJ1-2; D is unclear. V was shortened by 0 bases and J by 4 bases, with 9 bases between the two germline ends. CDR1 LNHNV and CDR2 YYDKDF come from the germline V gene (reference sequence). The CDR3 has 14 residues. Here the CDR3 reads CATSRDQAAYGYTF. The CDR3 coding sequence is TGTGCCACCAGCAGAGATCAGGCGGCCTATGGCTACACCTTC.

V is TRBV6-5 and J is TRBJ1-1; 9 bases line up with TRBD1. The CDR3 consists of 15 residues. Germline V CDR1 and CDR2: MNHEY, SVGAGI. V dropped 5 bases and J dropped 5; count of bases not matched to a gene: 9. The CDR3 spells CASSKLGTGWTEAFF. The CDR3 bases are TGTGCCAGCAGTAAACTCGGGACAGGGTGGACTGAAGCTTTCTTT.

The CDR3 nucleotides are TGTGCCATCAGTGATCTGGGAAGGAGCTCCTACGAGCAGTACTTC. Encoded protein: CAISDLGRSSYEQYF. The rearrangement uses TRBV10-3 and TRBJ2-7; D is unresolved. Germline lookup yields CDR1 ENHRY and CDR2 SYGVKD. The CDR3 length is 15 residues. Trimming stripped 3 bases from V and 0 bases from J, with 12 bases between.

This chain connects TRBV5-5 to TRBJ1-5; possibly TRBD1 for D (6 bases). V dropped 4 bases and J dropped 3 bases, with 8 bases sitting between them. The CDR3 has 13 residues. The V gene's germline CDR1 is SGHKS and CDR2 YYEKEE (reference sequence). The CDR3 loop reads CASSPGANQPQHF. In nucleotides, the CDR3 is TGTGCCAGCAGCCCGGGGGCCAATCAGCCCCAGCATTTT.

This rearrangement joins TRBV19 to TRBJ2-3, with D perhaps TRBD2 (5 bases). Germline V gene lookup returns CDR1 LNHDA and CDR2 SQIVND (reference sequence). This CDR3 is built from 13 residues. V lost 11 bases, J lost 3 bases, and 15 bases lay in between. This CDR3 is CASGPGGTDTQYF. In DNA form, the CDR3 reads TGTGCCTCTGGACCCGGCGGGACAGATACGCAGTATTTT.

This chain joins TRBV27 and TRBJ1-2; 9 bases line up with TRBD1. Looked up from germline, CDR1 is MNHEY and CDR2 is SMNVEV (reference sequence). Losses at the gene ends were 0 bases for V and 1 base for J; bases not matched to a gene: 3. This CDR3 is built from 16 residues. The CDR3, as DNA: TGTGCCAGCAGTTTATCGATGGGACAGGGTAACTATGGCTACACCTTC. Protein: CASSLSMGQGNYGYTF.

The V and J genes are TRBV28 and TRBJ1-5, with D perhaps matching TRBD1 (5 bases). The CDR3 loop spans 17 amino acids. V was shortened by 6 bases and J by 5 bases, with 23 bases between the two germline ends. Germline V CDR1 and CDR2: MDHEN, SYDVKM. The CDR3 protein is CASRGTQGGREDQPQHF. DNA for the CDR3: TGTGCCAGCAGGGGGACCCAGGGAGGGCGCGAAGATCAGCCCCAGCATTTT.

This chain links TRBV6-5 with TRBJ2-1; no definite D call. CDR3 size: 14 residues. The ends were cut back, 6 bases at V and 7 bases at J, with 16 bases in the middle. Germline V gives CDR1 MNHEY, CDR2 SVGAGI. CDR3 loop: CASRWVKDLNEQFF. DNA for the CDR3: TGTGCCAGCAGATGGGTCAAGGACCTTAATGAGCAGTTCTTC.

V gene TRBV19 combines with J gene TRBJ2-2; D is possibly TRBD1 (6 bases). V was cut by 4 bases and J by 6 bases, with 15 bases left in between. The CDR3 spans 15 residues. Germline values: CDR1 LNHDA, CDR2 SQIVND (reference sequence). CDR3 nucleotide sequence: TGTGCCAGTAGTACCGGGACATCCTACGCCGGGGAGCTGTTTTTT. Translated: CASSTGTSYAGELFF.

The chain couples TRBV25-1 to TRBJ2-7; D uncertain. The CDR3 has 11 amino acids. Trimming removed 4 bases at V and 7 bases at J, with 8 bases between. Germline CDR1 and CDR2: MGHDK and SYGVNS. The CDR3 sequence is CASSGVWEQYF. The CDR3 coding sequence is TGTGCCAGCAGTGGGGTTTGGGAGCAGTACTTC.

This clone was observed once. V is TRBV7-9 and J is TRBJ1-2; D is unresolved. The CDR3 length is 11 residues. Trimming stripped 4 bases from V and 4 bases from J, with 4 bases between. In germline, CDR1 is SEHNR, CDR2 FQNEAQ (reference sequence). Here the CDR3 reads CASSYSYGYTF. CDR3 sequence (DNA): TGTGCCAGCAGCTATAGCTATGGCTACACCTTC.

This sequence joins TRBV3-1 (or the pseudogene TRBV3-2) and TRBJ2-5; D may match TRBD1 or TRBD2 (5 bases each). The ends were cut back, 3 bases at V and 1 base at J, with 6 bases in the middle. The germline V gene has CDR1 LGHDT and CDR2 YNNKEL (reference sequence). The length of the CDR3 is 13 residues. This chain's CDR3 is CASSQGVQETQYF. The CDR3 DNA reads TGTGCCAGCAGCCAGGGGGTCCAAGAGACCCAGTACTTC.

The chain links TRBV4-1 to TRBJ1-4, with no clear D. Trimming took off 2 bases at V and 8 bases at J, with 9 bases between the two ends. The CDR3 sequence is 13 residues long. The germline CDR1 and CDR2 sequences are MGHRA and YSYEKL. The CDR3 nucleotides are TGCGCCAGCAGCCAAATGGGCTCCGAAAAACTGTTTTTT. Translating it yields CASSQMGSEKLFF.

The chain combines TRBV9 with TRBJ1-2; perhaps TRBD1 as D (5 bases). Germline V gives CDR1 SGDLS, CDR2 YYNGEE. The CDR3 runs to 13 residues. V shed 0 bases and J shed 2 bases, with 5 bases lying between them. CDR3 protein: CASSVGQNYGYTF. DNA of the CDR3: TGTGCCAGCAGCGTAGGACAGAACTATGGCTACACCTTC. Full variable domain (remainder filled in from reference TRBV9 and TRBJ1-2): DSGVTQTPKHLITATGQRVTLRCSPRSGDLSVYWYQQSLDQGLQFLIQYYNGEERAKGNILERFSAQQFPDLHSELNLSSLELGDSALYFCASSVGQNYGYTFGSGTRLTVV.

The rearrangement uses TRBV9 and TRBJ1-5, with D possibly matching TRBD1 (6 bases). The CDR3 has 15 amino acids. Trimming left V 3 bases short and J 4 bases short, with 14 bases between. Germline V gene lookup returns CDR1 SGDLS and CDR2 YYNGEE. In nucleotides, the CDR3 is TGTGCCAGCAGCGGATCCGGGACAACTAATCAGCCCCAGCATTTT. Translated: CASSGSGTTNQPQHF.

The chain links TRBV7-9 to TRBJ1-4, with TRBD1 matching 10 bases. Germline CDR1 is SEHNR and CDR2 is FQNEAQ (reference sequence). This CDR3 contains 15 residues. V shed 8 bases, J shed 9 bases, and the junction held 12 bases outside the gene matches. In DNA, the CDR3 is TGTGCCAGCCTCACCTCCGGGACAGGGGAACAAAAACTGTTTTTT. It specifies CASLTSGTGEQKLFF.